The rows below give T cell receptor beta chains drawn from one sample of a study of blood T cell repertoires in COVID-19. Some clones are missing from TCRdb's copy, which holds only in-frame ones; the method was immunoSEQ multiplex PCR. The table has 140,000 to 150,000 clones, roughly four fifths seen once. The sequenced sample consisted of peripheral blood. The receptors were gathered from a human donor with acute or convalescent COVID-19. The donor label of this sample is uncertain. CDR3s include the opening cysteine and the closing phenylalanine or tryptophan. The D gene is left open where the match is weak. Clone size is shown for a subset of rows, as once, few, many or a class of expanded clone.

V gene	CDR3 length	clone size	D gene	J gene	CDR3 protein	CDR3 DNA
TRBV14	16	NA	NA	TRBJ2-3	CASSQDRGRSTDTQYF	TGTGCCAGCAGCCAAGATCGGGGTCGAAGCACAGATACGCAGTATTTT
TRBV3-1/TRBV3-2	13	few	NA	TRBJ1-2	CASSQPGSYGYTF	TGTGCCAGCAGCCAACCTGGGAGCTATGGCTACACCTTC
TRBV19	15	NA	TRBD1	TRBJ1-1	CASSSTGWENTEAFF	TGTGCCAGTAGTTCGACAGGGTGGGAGAACACTGAAGCTTTCTTT
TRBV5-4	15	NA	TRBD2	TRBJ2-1	CASSVSGGANNEQFF	TGTGCCAGCAGCGTGAGCGGGGGGGCGAACAATGAGCAGTTCTTC
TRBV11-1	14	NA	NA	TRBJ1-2	CASSPGFLNYGYTF	TGTGCCAGCAGTCCAGGGTTTTTGAACTATGGCTACACCTTC
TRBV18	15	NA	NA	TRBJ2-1	CASSPGSDSYNEQFF	TGTGCCAGCTCCCCGGGGTCCGACTCCTACAATGAGCAGTTCTTC
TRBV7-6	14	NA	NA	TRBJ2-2	CASSLKGLPGELFF	TGTGCCAGCAGCTTAAAGGGGCTACCCGGGGAGCTGTTTTTT
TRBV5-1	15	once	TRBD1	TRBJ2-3	CASSLWDRSPDTQYF	TGCGCCAGCAGCTTGTGGGACAGGTCTCCAGATACGCAGTATTTT
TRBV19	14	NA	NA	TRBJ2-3	CASSMGLFTDTQYF	TGTGCCAGTAGTATGGGGCTTTTCACAGATACGCAGTATTTT
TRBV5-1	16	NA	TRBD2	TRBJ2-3	CASSLRTSGGTDTQYF	TGCGCCAGCAGCTTGCGGACTAGCGGGGGGACAGATACGCAGTATTTT
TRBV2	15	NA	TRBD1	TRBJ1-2	CASSVLGQGGRGYTF	TGTGCCAGCAGCGTACTTGGACAGGGAGGGAGAGGCTACACCTTC
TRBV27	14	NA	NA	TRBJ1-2	CASSSTAGDYGYTF	TGTGCCAGCAGTTCTACTGCCGGGGACTATGGCTACACCTTC
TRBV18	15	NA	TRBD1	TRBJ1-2	CASSPGTGEFGGYTF	TGTGCCAGCTCACCAGGGACAGGGGAGTTCGGTGGCTACACCTTC
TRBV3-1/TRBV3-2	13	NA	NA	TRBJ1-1	CASSVPQGTEAFF	TGTGCCAGCAGCGTACCCCAGGGAACTGAAGCTTTCTTT
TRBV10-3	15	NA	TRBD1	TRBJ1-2	CAISESRRQGDGYTF	TGTGCCATCAGTGAGTCGAGGAGGCAGGGGGATGGCTACACCTTC
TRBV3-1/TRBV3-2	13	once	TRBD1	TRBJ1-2	CASSRGQGYGYTF	TGTGCCAGCAGCCGGGGACAGGGGTATGGCTACACCTTC
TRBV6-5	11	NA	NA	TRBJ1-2	CASSSAGGYTF	TGTGCCAGCAGTTCGGCGGGGGGCTACACCTTC
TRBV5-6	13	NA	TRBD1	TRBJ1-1	CASSLRGRGEAFF	TGTGCCAGCAGCTTAAGGGGGCGCGGGGAAGCTTTCTTT
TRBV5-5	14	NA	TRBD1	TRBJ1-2	CASSSRGQGYGYTF	TGTGCCAGCAGCTCGAGGGGGCAGGGCTATGGCTACACCTTC
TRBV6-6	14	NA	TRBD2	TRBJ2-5	CASRPGTRKETQYF	TGTGCCAGCAGGCCCGGGACTAGAAAAGAGACCCAGTACTTC
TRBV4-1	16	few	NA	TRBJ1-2	CASGPGRDSYFYGYTF	TGCGCCAGCGGTCCTGGGAGGGACTCATACTTCTATGGCTACACCTTC
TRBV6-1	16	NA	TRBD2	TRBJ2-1	CASSELAGNPYNEQFF	TGTGCCAGCAGTGAACTAGCGGGTAATCCCTACAATGAGCAGTTCTTC
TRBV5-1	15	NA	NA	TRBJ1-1	CASSLEVGGNTEAFF	TGCGCCAGCAGCTTGGAGGTGGGAGGGAACACTGAAGCTTTCTTT
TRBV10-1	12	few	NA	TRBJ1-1	CASSDRGTEAFF	TGCGCCAGCAGTGACAGAGGGACTGAAGCTTTCTTT
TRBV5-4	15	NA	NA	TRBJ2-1	CASSFGGSRDNEQFF	TGTGCCAGCAGCTTCGGAGGCAGCCGCGACAATGAGCAGTTCTTC
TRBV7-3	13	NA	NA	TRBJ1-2	CASSPGIQGGYTF	TGTGCCAGCAGCCCGGGAATACAGGGTGGCTACACCTTC